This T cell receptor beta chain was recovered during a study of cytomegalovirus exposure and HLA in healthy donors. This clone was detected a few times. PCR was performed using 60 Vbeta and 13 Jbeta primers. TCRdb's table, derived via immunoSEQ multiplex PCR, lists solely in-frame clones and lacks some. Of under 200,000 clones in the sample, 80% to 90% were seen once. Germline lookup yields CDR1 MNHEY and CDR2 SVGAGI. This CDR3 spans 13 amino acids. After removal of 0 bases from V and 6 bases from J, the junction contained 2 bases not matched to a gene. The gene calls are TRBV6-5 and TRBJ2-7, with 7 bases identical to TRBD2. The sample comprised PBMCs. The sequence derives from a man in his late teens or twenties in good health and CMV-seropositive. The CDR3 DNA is TGTGCCAGCAGTTACTCGGCTAGCGGCGAGCAGTACTTC. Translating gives CASSYSASGEQYF.